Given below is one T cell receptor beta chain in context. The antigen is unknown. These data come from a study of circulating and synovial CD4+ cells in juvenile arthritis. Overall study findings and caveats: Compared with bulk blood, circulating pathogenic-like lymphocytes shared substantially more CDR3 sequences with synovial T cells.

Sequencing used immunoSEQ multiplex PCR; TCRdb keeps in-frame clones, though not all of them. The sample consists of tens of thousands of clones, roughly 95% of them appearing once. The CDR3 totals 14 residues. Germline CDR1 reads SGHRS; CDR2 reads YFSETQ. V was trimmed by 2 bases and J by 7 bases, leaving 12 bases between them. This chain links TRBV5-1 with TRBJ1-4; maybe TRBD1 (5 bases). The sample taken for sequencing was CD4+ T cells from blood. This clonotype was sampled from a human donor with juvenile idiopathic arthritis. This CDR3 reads CASSFGQGGEKLFF. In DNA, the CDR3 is TGCGCCAGCAGCTTCGGGCAGGGAGGTGAAAAACTGTTTTTT.